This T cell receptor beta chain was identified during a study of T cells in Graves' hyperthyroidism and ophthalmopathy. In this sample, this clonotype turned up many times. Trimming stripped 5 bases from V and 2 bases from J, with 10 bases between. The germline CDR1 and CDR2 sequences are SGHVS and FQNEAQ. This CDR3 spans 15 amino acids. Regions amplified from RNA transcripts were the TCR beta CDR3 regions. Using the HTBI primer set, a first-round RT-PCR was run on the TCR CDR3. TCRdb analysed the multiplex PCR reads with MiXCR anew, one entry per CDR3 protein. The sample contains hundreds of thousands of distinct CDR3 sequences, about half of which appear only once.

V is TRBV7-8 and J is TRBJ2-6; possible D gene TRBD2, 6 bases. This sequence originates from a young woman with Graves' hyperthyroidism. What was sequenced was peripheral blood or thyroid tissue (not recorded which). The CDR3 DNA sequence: TGTGCCAGCAGCAGAGGGGAGGCTGGGGCCAACGTCCTGACTTTC. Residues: CASSRGEAGANVLTF.